The clone carrying this TCR beta chain has just a few counts. These data are taken from a study of T cells after yellow fever vaccination. TCRdb called the 5' RACE reads again in MiXCR, with one record for every CDR3 protein. The sample lists 340,000 or so distinct CDR3 sequences, around an eighth occurring once. This CDR3 region has 13 residues. V was clipped by 6 bases and J by 1 base; unmatched bases: 4. CDR1 SQVTM and CDR2 ANQGSEA come from the germline V gene. The source was CD4+ T cells sorted from PBMCs, collected 15 days after the yellow fever booster vaccination. The chain carries TRBV29-1 and TRBJ1-1; 8 nucleotides match TRBD1. The TCR comes from a man younger than 35 who received the YFV17D yellow fever vaccine. The CDR3 nucleotides read TGCAGCGTACAGGGACAGGAGAACACTGAAGCTTTCTTT. Translated: CSVQGQENTEAFF.